The 5 T cell receptor beta chains listed next were all sequenced from one sample in a study of cytomegalovirus exposure and HLA in healthy donors. PCR used 60 Vbeta primers and 13 Jbeta primers. This table comes from immunoSEQ multiplex PCR, and its TCRdb copy is limited to in-frame clones, with some not included. The sample has approximately 170,000 clones, 80% seen once. The sample comprised PBMCs. All receptors derive from a male donor in good health and CMV-seronegative.

The chain combines TRBV5-1 with TRBJ1-4; the match to TRBD1 covers 8 bases. This CDR3 region has 16 residues. Germline values: CDR1 SGHRS, CDR2 YFSETQ. With V trimmed by 4 bases and J by 0 bases, 5 bases remained unmatched. This CDR3 reads CASSPGTGATNEKLFF. DNA of the CDR3: TGCGCCAGCAGCCCGGGGACAGGTGCAACTAATGAAAAACTGTTTTTT.

V gene TRBV30 combines with J gene TRBJ2-7, with TRBD1 as a possible D gene (5 bases). Germline CDR1 and CDR2: GTSNPN and SVGIG (reference sequence). This CDR3 region has 16 residues. V lost 4 bases and J 7 bases, leaving 26 bases between the germline ends. CDR3 amino acids: CAWTRYWGRVKGEQYF. The CDR3 nucleotides read TGTGCCTGGACTCGTTATTGGGGCAGGGTAAAAGGAGAGCAGTACTTC.

The chain links TRBV4-3 to TRBJ2-3; TRBD2 matches 10 bases. The CDR3 sequence is 17 residues long. V trimming: 1 base; J trimming: 4 bases; junction bases outside the gene matches: 8. From germline, CDR1 is LGHNA and CDR2 YSLEER. CDR3 loop: CASSQVGSGGAADTQYF. DNA for the CDR3: TGCGCCAGCAGCCAAGTGGGCAGCGGGGGGGCGGCAGATACGCAGTATTTT.

This sequence joins TRBV6-5 and TRBJ2-2; 7 nucleotides align to TRBD2. Looked up from germline, CDR1 is MNHEY and CDR2 is SVGAGI. This CDR3 contains 14 residues. J lost 3 bases, V lost 6 bases, and 4 bases had no gene match. As DNA, the CDR3 is TGTGCCAGCAGCGTGGGGGGGTACACCGGGGAGCTGTTTTTT. Translating it yields CASSVGGYTGELFF.

Only a few counts were recorded for this clone. The chain links TRBV5-1 to TRBJ2-6; D gene unclear. The V and J ends lost 1 base and 6 bases respectively, with 14 bases between them. CDR1 and CDR2 from the germline V gene are SGHRS and YFSETQ. The CDR3 covers 16 residues. The CDR3 loop is CASSLSLSYEANVLTF. CDR3 sequence (DNA): TGCGCCAGCAGCTTGAGTTTGAGTTATGAGGCCAACGTCCTGACTTTC.